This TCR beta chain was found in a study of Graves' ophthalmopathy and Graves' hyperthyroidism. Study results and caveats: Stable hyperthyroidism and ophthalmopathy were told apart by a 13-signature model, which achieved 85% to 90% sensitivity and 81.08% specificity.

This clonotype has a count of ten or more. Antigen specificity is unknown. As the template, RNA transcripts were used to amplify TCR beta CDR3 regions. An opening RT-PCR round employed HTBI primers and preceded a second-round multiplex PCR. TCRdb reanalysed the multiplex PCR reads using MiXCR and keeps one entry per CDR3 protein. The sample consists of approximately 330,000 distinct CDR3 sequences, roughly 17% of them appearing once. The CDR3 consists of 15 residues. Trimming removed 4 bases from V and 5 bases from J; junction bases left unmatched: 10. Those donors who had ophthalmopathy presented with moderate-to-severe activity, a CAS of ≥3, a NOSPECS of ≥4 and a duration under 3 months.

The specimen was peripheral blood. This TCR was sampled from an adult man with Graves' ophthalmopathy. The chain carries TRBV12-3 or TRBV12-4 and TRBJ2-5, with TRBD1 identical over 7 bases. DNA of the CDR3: TGTGCCAGCAGTTCAGGGGACAGTTGGGATGAGACCCAGTACTTC. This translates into CASSSGDSWDETQYF.